Listed below are T cell receptor beta chains from one sample, sequenced in a study of blood T cell repertoires in COVID-19. Generated by immunoSEQ multiplex PCR, the TCRdb table keeps only in-frame clones and is missing some. The sample holds some 150,000 clones, 75% to 85% seen once. The source material was peripheral blood. These receptors were collected from a man between 60 and 75 years old with acute or convalescent COVID-19. Each CDR3 is given with its conserved first and last residue. D genes are given only for firm matches. Where a row states a size, it is once, few, many or the class of an expanded clone; other rows omit it.

v_call	d_call	cdr3_length	clone_size	j_call	cdr3_aa	cdr3_nt
TRBV13	-	15	-	TRBJ2-6	CASSLGRTGANVLTF	TGTGCCAGCAGCTTAGGGAGGACTGGGGCCAACGTCCTGACTTTC
TRBV10-3	-	14	-	TRBJ2-3	CAISTSRQTDTQYF	TGTGCCATCAGTACTAGTCGGCAAACAGATACGCAGTATTTT
TRBV7-9	-	15	-	TRBJ2-1	CASSVREMSYNEQFF	TGTGCCAGCAGCGTTCGGGAGATGTCCTACAATGAGCAGTTCTTC
TRBV7-9	TRBD1	14	-	TRBJ1-5	CASSWGQGFQPQHF	TGTGCCAGCAGCTGGGGACAGGGGTTTCAGCCCCAGCATTTT
TRBV6-5	-	13	few	TRBJ1-2	CASSYGGASPCTF	TGTGCCAGCAGTTACGGGGGGGCCTCCCCATGCACCTTC
TRBV6-4	-	13	few	TRBJ1-5	CASSAQTGQPQHF	TGTGCCAGCAGTGCTCAGACAGGCCAGCCCCAGCATTTT
TRBV9	TRBD2	16	-	TRBJ2-2	CASSVGGGGANGELFF	TGTGCCAGCAGCGTAGGAGGCGGGGGGGCAAACGGGGAGCTGTTTTTT
TRBV9	TRBD1	15	-	TRBJ1-3	CASSVAGTGADTIYF	TGTGCCAGCAGCGTAGCGGGGACAGGGGCGGACACCATATATTTT
TRBV7-9	TRBD2	14	-	TRBJ2-5	CASSFAGGEETQYF	TGTGCCAGCAGCTTTGCGGGGGGCGAGGAGACCCAGTACTTC
TRBV4-2	TRBD1	14	-	TRBJ2-5	CASSQEAQGETQYF	TGTGCCAGCAGCCAAGAGGCACAGGGGGAGACCCAGTACTTC
TRBV28	TRBD2	14	-	TRBJ2-1	CASSVAGAYNEQFF	TGTGCCAGCAGCGTAGCGGGGGCCTACAATGAGCAGTTCTTC
TRBV28	TRBD1	14	-	TRBJ1-2	CASSQTGEAYGYTF	TGTGCCAGCAGCCAGACAGGGGAGGCCTATGGCTACACCTTC
TRBV28	TRBD1	11	-	TRBJ1-2	CALGTGNGYTF	TGTGCCCTCGGGACAGGGAATGGCTACACCTTC
TRBV11-2	TRBD1	16	-	TRBJ1-1	CASRQPGRNRGTEAFF	TGTGCCAGCAGACAACCGGGACGTAACAGGGGCACTGAAGCTTTCTTT
TRBV23-1	-	21	few	TRBJ1-6	CASSLEGEVGHIRSYNSPLHF	TGCGCCAGCAGTCTTGAAGGGGAGGTGGGGCACATCCGTTCCTATAATTCACCCCTCCACTTT
TRBV19	TRBD1	14	-	TRBJ2-5	CASKKGAVQETQYF	TGTGCCAGCAAAAAGGGGGCAGTCCAAGAGACCCAGTACTTC
TRBV5-1	-	16	few	TRBJ1-4	CASRLGFQGRREKLFF	TGCGCCAGCAGATTGGGGTTTCAGGGGAGAAGGGAAAAACTGTTTTTT
TRBV30	-	12	-	TRBJ1-2	CAWNRHNYGYTF	TGTGCCTGGAATAGACACAACTATGGCTACACCTTC
TRBV5-5	-	17	-	TRBJ2-6	CASSWFSVYSGANVLTF	TGTGCCAGCAGCTGGTTCTCGGTATACTCTGGGGCCAACGTCCTGACTTTC
TRBV9	-	15	-	TRBJ1-2	CASSPRRTDYLGYTF	TGTGCCAGCAGCCCCCGCCGGACTGACTATTTAGGCTACACCTTC
TRBV4-1	TRBD1	13	-	TRBJ2-7	CASSLRTGNEQYF	TGCGCCAGCAGCCTTCGGACAGGGAACGAGCAGTACTTC
TRBV5-1	TRBD2	16	-	TRBJ2-1	CASSRRAAGGPDEQFF	TGCGCCAGCAGCCGCCGGGCAGCGGGAGGGCCAGATGAGCAGTTCTTC
TRBV6-1	-	15	-	TRBJ1-2	CASSDLRGNNYGYTF	TGTGCCAGCAGTGATTTAAGGGGGAATAACTATGGCTACACCTTC
TRBV5-1	-	15	-	TRBJ1-5	CASSPDGQFNQPQHF	TGCGCCAGCAGTCCGGACGGACAGTTCAATCAGCCCCAGCATTTT
TRBV3-1/TRBV3-2	-	16	-	TRBJ2-4	CASSPSGVGRKNIQYF	TGTGCCAGCAGCCCCTCGGGAGTGGGACGCAAAAACATTCAGTACTTC
TRBV10-3	TRBD2	14	once	TRBJ2-3	CAAAVSGGADTQYF	TGTGCCGCCGCTGTTAGCGGGGGGGCAGATACGCAGTATTTT
TRBV19	TRBD1	12	-	TRBJ2-3	CASSVDRGKQYF	TGTGCCAGTAGTGTCGACAGGGGGAAGCAGTATTTT
TRBV5-1	-	14	-	TRBJ2-7	CASSVSGGRGEQYF	TGCGCCAGCAGCGTTTCAGGGGGGCGAGGCGAGCAGTACTTC
TRBV6-4	-	10	-	TRBJ2-7	CARYYYEQYF	TGTGCCCGGTACTACTACGAGCAGTACTTC
TRBV19	TRBD1	14	-	TRBJ1-2	CASSRDRRNYGYTF	TGTGCCAGTAGTCGGGACAGGAGAAACTATGGCTACACCTTC
TRBV11-2	TRBD1	15	-	TRBJ2-7	CASSPLPGQGYEQYF	TGTGCCAGCAGCCCTCTCCCGGGACAGGGCTACGAGCAGTACTTC
TRBV28	TRBD2	16	-	TRBJ2-7	CASSPAGGAPSYEQYF	TGTGCCAGCAGTCCAGCGGGGGGCGCACCCTCCTACGAGCAGTACTTC
TRBV5-1	TRBD1	16	-	TRBJ2-1	CASSATGDGSYNEQFF	TGCGCCAGCAGCGCCACAGGGGACGGCTCCTACAATGAGCAGTTCTTC
TRBV6-5	TRBD1	13	-	TRBJ2-7	CASSFRGQYEQYF	TGTGCCAGCAGTTTCAGGGGGCAGTACGAGCAGTACTTC
TRBV2	-	14	-	TRBJ1-4	CASRTAQGNEKLFF	TGTGCCAGCAGGACGGCACAGGGTAACGAAAAACTGTTTTTT